These 5 T cell receptor beta chains share one sample of origin, sequenced in a study of blood T cell repertoires in COVID-19. TCRdb's copy holds only in-frame clones and misses some; the assay was immunoSEQ multiplex PCR. The data hold approximately 400,000 clones, with roughly 90% observed a single time. The sample taken for sequencing was peripheral blood. These receptors all stem from a man in his forties or fifties with acute or convalescent COVID-19.

The chain joins TRBV4-1 to TRBJ1-2, with TRBD1 as a possible D gene (6 bases). Germline CDR1 and CDR2: MGHRA and YSYEKL. V was trimmed by 2 bases and J by 4 bases, leaving 14 bases between them. The CDR3 extends over 15 amino acids. CDR3 nucleotides: TGCGCCAGCAGCCAACAGATGACAGGTAGCTATGGCTACACCTTC. This translates into CASSQQMTGSYGYTF.

The V and J genes are TRBV11-2 and TRBJ1-2; TRBD1 agrees at 7 bases. The CDR3 spans 14 residues. Looked up from germline, CDR1 is SGHAT and CDR2 is FQNNGV. V was clipped by 3 bases and J by 8 bases; unmatched bases: 9. Here the CDR3 reads CASSFTGQAEGYTF. In DNA form, the CDR3 reads TGTGCCAGCAGCTTTACCGGACAGGCTGAGGGCTACACCTTC.

In this sample, this clone turned up once. The chain is built from TRBV19 and TRBJ1-1; 9 bases are shared with TRBD1. Germline lookup yields CDR1 LNHDA and CDR2 SQIVND (reference sequence). The CDR3 consists of 14 residues. The J segment lost 7 bases and the V segment lost 5 bases, leaving 8 bases of the junction unmatched. CDR3 DNA: TGTGCCAGTAGTGTCGGGACAGGGATCGATGAAGCTTTCTTT. Protein product: CASSVGTGIDEAFF.

This chain links TRBV6-2 or TRBV6-3 with TRBJ1-6; D is unresolved. The length of the CDR3 is 16 residues. CDR1 MNHEY and CDR2 SVGEGT come from the germline V gene. Trimming removed 6 bases from V and 7 bases from J, with 19 bases in between. The CDR3 bases are TGTGCCAGCAGCTCCACACGTGGCCTGTCGAATTCACCCCTCCACTTT. This encodes CASSSTRGLSNSPLHF.

V and J are TRBV4-3 and TRBJ2-3; possible D gene TRBD1, 5 bases. The germline V gene has CDR1 LGHNA and CDR2 YSLEER. This CDR3 comprises 15 residues. With 1 base removed from V and 2 bases from J, the gap between germline ends came to 10 bases. The CDR3 DNA follows: TGCGCCAGCAGCCAAGCCGTGGGGCCCACAGATACGCAGTATTTT. Encoded protein: CASSQAVGPTDTQYF.